These T cell receptor beta chains were read from a single sample in a study of radiotherapy plus CTLA-4 blockade in lung cancer. Profiled with immunoSEQ multiplex PCR; TCRdb holds only in-frame clones, not every one. Counted here are 65,000 to 95,000 clones, roughly 87% occurring once; the ten biggest clones make up around 40%. The sequences come from peripheral blood, collected from a patient treated with radiotherapy plus ipilimumab. The source of these receptors is a human donor with non-small cell lung cancer that progressed on radiotherapy plus ipilimumab. Both conserved end residues are part of each CDR3. The order of the fields is clone size, D gene, J gene, V gene, CDR3 protein, CDR3 DNA. The D gene is left open where the match is weak. Size is stated for part of the rows, as once, few or many counts, or as a class when the clone is expanded.

. . TRBJ2-7 TRBV29-1 CSVELPGPSYEQYF TGCAGCGTTGAACTTCCGGGTCCCTCCTACGAGCAGTACTTC
. . TRBJ2-2 TRBV11-1 CASSPDTGELFF TGTGCCAGCAGCCCCGACACCGGGGAGCTGTTTTTT
. TRBD1 TRBJ2-3 TRBV27 CASSHGTEITDTQYF TGTGCCAGCAGTCACGGGACAGAGATCACAGATACGCAGTATTTT
. . TRBJ2-7 TRBV5-1 CASSPGEGENEQYF TGCGCCAGCAGCCCCGGGGAGGGGGAAAACGAGCAGTACTTC
once . TRBJ2-3 TRBV18 CASSPPGAGTDTQYF TGTGCCAGCTCACCACCCGGGGCAGGCACAGATACGCAGTATTTT
few . TRBJ2-7 TRBV5-1 CASSSSREQYF TGCGCCAGCAGCTCGAGTAGAGAGCAGTACTTC
. TRBD1 TRBJ1-1 TRBV19 CASSMAGGTEAFF TGTGCCAGTAGTATGGCAGGGGGGACTGAAGCTTTCTTT
. . TRBJ1-5 TRBV10-3 CAISETTAVGQPQHF TGTGCCATCAGTGAGACTACAGCGGTTGGGCAGCCCCAGCATTTT
. . TRBJ2-6 TRBV7-9 CASSPRGSNPGANVLTF TGTGCCAGCAGCCCACGCGGGTCCAACCCTGGGGCCAACGTCCTGACTTTC
once . TRBJ1-1 TRBV18 CASSPTVGWGTEAFF TGTGCCAGCTCACCCACAGTGGGGTGGGGCACTGAAGCTTTCTTT
. TRBD2 TRBJ2-5 TRBV6-1 CASGLAGAVETQYF TGTGCCAGCGGACTAGCGGGAGCCGTGGAGACCCAGTACTTC
. TRBD2 TRBJ2-1 TRBV6-1 CASSESLSGSSYNEQFF TGTGCCAGCAGCGAATCCCTTAGCGGGAGCTCCTACAATGAGCAGTTCTTC